This T cell receptor beta chain was captured in a study of vaccination effects on CD4 cells after COVID-19. About the research overall: Post-vaccine draws lagged the second dose by a median of 72 days. Findings of the study overall: Whether induced by infection or by vaccine, clones showed marked clonal contraction late after vaccination.

With regard to this clone: No antigen is known for it.

Germline CDR1 and CDR2: MNHEY and SVGAGI. CDR3 size: 16 residues. V lost 0 bases to trimming and J lost 8 bases, with 17 bases between them. Measured with immunoSEQ multiplex PCR; TCRdb has only the in-frame clones, and not every one. The table records tens of thousands of clones, around 81% of them present only once. Viral peptide pool expansion of antigen-specific CD4+ T cells preceded sequencing in the ViraFEST assay. Having been cultured for less than 12 days, the cells underwent CD4+ T cell isolation. Either the BNT162b2 or mRNA-1273 vaccine was given to participants in two doses. Nucleocapsid antibody tests were negative, and the vaccine recipients had no prior SARS-CoV-2 infection. On both days 3 and 7, half of the culture medium was replaced with IL-2 medium.

The TCR comes from a human donor who received a COVID-19 vaccine. This sequence joins TRBV6-5 and TRBJ2-1, with D possibly called TRBD1 or TRBD2 (5 bases each). Specimen: CD4+ T cells from PBMCs cultured with HCoV-229E spike peptides, collected after COVID-19 vaccination. The CDR3 protein is CASSYSPGRELDEQFF. The CDR3 coding sequence is TGTGCCAGCAGTTACTCCCCGGGACGAGAACTTGATGAGCAGTTCTTC.